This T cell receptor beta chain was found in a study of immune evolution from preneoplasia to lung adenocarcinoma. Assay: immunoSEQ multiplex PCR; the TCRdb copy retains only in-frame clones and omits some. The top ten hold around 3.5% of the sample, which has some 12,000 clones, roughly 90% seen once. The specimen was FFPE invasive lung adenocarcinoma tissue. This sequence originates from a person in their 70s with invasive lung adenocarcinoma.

CDR3 nucleotide sequence: TGTGCCAGCAGTTCGAACACTGAAGCTTTCTTT. This gives the protein CASSSNTEAFF. This chain uses TRBV28 with TRBJ1-1; D uncertain. This CDR3 spans 11 amino acids. Germline V gene lookup returns CDR1 MDHEN and CDR2 SYDVKM. With 4 bases removed from V and 1 base from J, the gap between germline ends came to 1 base.